This TCR beta chain emerged from a study of OX40 agonist ivuxolimab in advanced cancers. Looking at the study overall: Dose-escalation patients' cancers were hepatocellular carcinoma, melanoma, renal cell or head and neck cancer.

Note on this clone: Its target is unknown.

Drawing of blood for sampling happened at baseline, at cycle 4 day 1, and at cycle 7 day 1. TCRdb keeps only in-frame clones here, not all; method: immunoSEQ multiplex PCR. The repertoire includes 43,000 or so clones, 70% to 90% of them detected once, and over 5.5% sits in the top ten. Study results and caveats: Still undetermined is the antigen specificity of the expanded peripheral T cells.

The receptor was isolated from an adult with an advanced solid tumor such as melanoma, head and neck, liver or kidney cancer. The sample here was CD4+ or CD8+ T cells sorted from blood, taken in a trial of the OX40 agonist ivuxolimab.

The CDR3 region has the DNA TGTGCCACCCAGGGGGGTAACTCCTACGAGCAGTACTTC. Its translation: CATQGGNSYEQYF. This sequence joins TRBV6-5 and TRBJ2-7; perhaps TRBD1 as D (7 bases). This CDR3 is 13 amino acids long. The V and J ends lost 10 bases and 0 bases respectively, with 13 bases between them. CDR1 MNHEY and CDR2 SVGAGI come from the germline V gene.